Following are 30 T cell receptor beta chains from one sample sequenced in a study of T cell changes during pregnancy in multiple sclerosis. The repertoire was sequenced with immunoSEQ multiplex PCR; TCRdb's copy has only in-frame clones and lacks some. The sample holds over 30,000 clones, 88% seen once. The sequencing used CD4+ T cells from peripheral blood mononuclear cells, collected before pregnancy. These receptors were collected from a female donor with multiple sclerosis, enrolled in a pregnancy study.

This clone was observed a single time. V gene TRBV25-1 combines with J gene TRBJ2-1; TRBD2 matches 12 bases. This CDR3 has 15 residues. V trimming: 1 base; J trimming: 7 bases; junction bases outside the gene matches: 2. CDR1 MGHDK and CDR2 SYGVNS come from the germline V gene. This chain's CDR3 is CASSESGLAGNEQFF. Written as DNA, the CDR3 is TGTGCCAGCAGTGAATCAGGACTAGCGGGAAATGAGCAGTTCTTC.

V and J are TRBV2 and TRBJ2-1, with 8 bases identical to TRBD2. Losses at the gene ends were 3 bases for V and 6 bases for J; bases not matched to a gene: 4. The V gene's germline CDR1 is SNHLY and CDR2 FYNNEI. This CDR3 region has 14 residues. CDR3 residues: CASSDRLAGNEQFF. CDR3 DNA: TGTGCCAGCAGTGATCGGCTAGCGGGCAATGAGCAGTTCTTC.

The V call is TRBV27, the J call TRBJ2-7; 7 bases align to TRBD2. Germline CDR1 and CDR2: MNHEY and SMNVEV (reference sequence). V lost 4 bases to trimming and J lost 1 base; unmatched junction nucleotides: 7. The CDR3 extends over 15 amino acids. CDR3: CASSSAGARSYEQYF. For the CDR3, the DNA is TGTGCCAGCAGTTCCGCGGGAGCTAGGTCCTACGAGCAGTACTTC.

The table lists this clone with a count of one. This sequence joins TRBV7-9 and TRBJ1-2, with 7 bases matching TRBD1. The V gene end was trimmed by 4 bases and the J gene end by 8 bases; junction bases not matched to a gene: 13. This CDR3 contains 15 residues. Germline CDR1 and CDR2: SEHNR and FQNEAQ (reference sequence). The CDR3 here is CASSSIRRGREGYTF. The CDR3 DNA reads TGTGCCAGCAGCTCAATTCGGAGGGGGCGTGAGGGCTACACCTTC.

V usage is TRBV14 and J usage is TRBJ2-1; the D gene is possibly TRBD1 (5 bases). V was pared by 6 bases and J by 0 bases, with 12 bases between. The CDR3 runs to 15 residues. Germline CDR1 SGHDN, CDR2 FVKESK. This chain's CDR3 is CASRPTGSSYNEQFF. The CDR3 region has the DNA TGTGCCAGCAGACCCACAGGAAGCTCCTACAATGAGCAGTTCTTC.

V and J are TRBV5-1 and TRBJ2-5; a weak D match, TRBD1 (6 bases). V was shortened by 2 bases and J by 0 bases, with 11 bases between the two germline ends. The length of the CDR3 is 15 residues. Per the germline V gene, CDR1 is SGHRS and CDR2 is YFSETQ. The CDR3 coding sequence is TGCGCCAGCAGCTTTTCCGGGACACACCAAGAGACCCAGTACTTC. Translation: CASSFSGTHQETQYF.

The chain's CDR3 is CAIYRTHNEKLFF. The CDR3 DNA sequence: TGTGCCATCTACAGAACGCATAATGAAAAACTGTTTTTT. V is TRBV10-3 and J is TRBJ1-4; D remains ambiguous. V was shortened by 8 bases and J by 4 bases, with 11 bases between the two germline ends. Germline V gene sequence: CDR1 ENHRY, CDR2 SYGVKD. The CDR3 covers 13 residues.

The chain combines TRBV28 with TRBJ2-1; TRBD1 matches at 9 bases. Germline CDR1 and CDR2: MDHEN and SYDVKM. Losses at the gene ends were 3 bases for V and 3 bases for J; bases not matched to a gene: 9. The CDR3 contains 17 residues. CDR3 in DNA: TGTGCCAGCAGTTTTCGTTTAGGGACAGGGCACTACAATGAGCAGTTCTTC. It yields the protein CASSFRLGTGHYNEQFF.

The chain carries TRBV7-2 and TRBJ2-6; D is ambiguous. Germline V gene data show CDR1 as SGHTA and CDR2 as FQGNSA. Trimming shortened V by 3 bases and J by 1 base, and 7 bases separated the two germline ends. The length of the CDR3 is 15 residues. CDR3 region: CASSLRSSGANVLTF. CDR3 DNA: TGTGCCAGCAGCTTGAGGAGTTCTGGGGCCAACGTCCTGACTTTC.

The chain combines TRBV18 with TRBJ1-6; D is perhaps TRBD1 (6 bases). Between the trimmed V and J ends, which lost 0 bases and 11 bases, there was a span of 14 bases. Germline CDR1 reads KGHSH; CDR2 reads LQKENI. The CDR3 sequence is 15 residues long. CDR3 sequence (DNA): TGTGCCAGCTCACCACCGGGGGCAGGGACGGCACCCCTCCACTTT. It translates to CASSPPGAGTAPLHF. Full variable domain (outside the CDR3, taken from reference TRBV18 and TRBJ1-6): NAGVMQNPRHLVRRRGQEARLRCSPMKGHSHVYWYRQLPEEGLKFMVYLQKENIIDESGMPKERFSAEFPKEGPSILRIQQVVRGDSAAYFCASSPPGAGTAPLHFGNGTRLTVT.

This chain connects TRBV5-1 to TRBJ2-7, with 8 bases fitting TRBD2. Germline V lookup: CDR1 SGHRS, CDR2 YFSETQ. With 2 bases clipped from V and 2 bases from J, the junction kept 6 bases outside the gene matches. The length of the CDR3 is 15 residues. CDR3 in DNA: TGCGCCAGCAGCTTTTTATCGGGGGGGACCTACGAGCAGTACTTC. Translation: CASSFLSGGTYEQYF.

CDR3 DNA: TGTGCCAGCAGCTTAGTCGGCGGGAGGGTCGACAATGAGCAGTTCTTC. Translated: CASSLVGGRVDNEQFF. The J gene is TRBJ2-1, the V gene TRBV7-2; 9 positions agree with TRBD2. The V segment lost 1 base and the J segment 5 bases; nucleotides outside the gene matches: 6. CDR3 length equals 16 residues. Germline values: CDR1 SGHTA, CDR2 FQGNSA.

J is TRBJ1-1 and V is TRBV20-1, with 7 bases aligning to TRBD1. The CDR3 has 11 residues. The ends lost 6 bases at V and 5 bases at J; junction bases unmatched: 3. Germline lookup yields CDR1 DFQATT and CDR2 SNEGSKA (reference sequence). CDR3 bases: TGCAGTGCCTCAGGGGGAACTGAAGCTTTCTTT. Translating it yields CSASGGTEAFF.

In its sample, this clone was seen a few times. The genes are TRBV29-1 and TRBJ2-1; 12 positions agree with TRBD2. This CDR3 has 19 amino acids. Germline V gives CDR1 SQVTM, CDR2 ANQGSEA. Unmatched junction bases numbered 18, after V lost 8 bases and J lost 1 base. CDR3 loop: CSNKRGLAGPPVSYNEQFF. CDR3 in DNA: TGCAGCAACAAAAGGGGACTAGCGGGCCCCCCAGTATCCTACAATGAGCAGTTCTTC.

The chain has TRBV18 and TRBJ2-3; 7 nucleotides align to TRBD2. Trimming at V came to 3 bases and at J to 2 bases, leaving 8 bases not matched to a gene. The length of the CDR3 is 16 residues. CDR1 is KGHSH, CDR2 LQKENI, per germline. CDR3 coding DNA: TGTGCCAGCTCACCGATAGCGGGTATAGCCACAGATACGCAGTATTTT. It translates to CASSPIAGIATDTQYF.

The V and J genes are TRBV28 and TRBJ2-5, with TRBD1 matching over 7 bases. The CDR3 has 14 amino acids. Trimming removed 8 bases from V and 5 bases from J; junction bases left unmatched: 11. Germline CDR1 is MDHEN and CDR2 is SYDVKM. CDR3 in amino acids: CASSRGPATETQYF. The CDR3 DNA sequence: TGTGCCAGCTCTAGGGGGCCGGCAACGGAGACCCAGTACTTC.

This clone appeared a few times. This chain uses TRBV2 with TRBJ1-1, with 8 bases fitting TRBD1. Germline CDR1 is SNHLY and CDR2 is FYNNEI. CDR3 length equals 14 residues. V gave up 6 bases and J gave up 1 base; unmatched junction bases: 4. This CDR3 reads CASRGDRTNTEAFF. In DNA form, the CDR3 reads TGTGCCAGCAGAGGGGACAGGACGAACACTGAAGCTTTCTTT.

Only a few counts were recorded for this clone. The rearrangement uses TRBV10-1 and TRBJ1-5, with D possibly being TRBD1 (5 bases). CDR1 is WNHNN and CDR2 is SYGVQD in the germline V gene (reference sequence). Trimming stripped 2 bases from V and 3 bases from J, with 8 bases between. The CDR3 contains 14 residues. CDR3 nucleotides: TGCGCCAGCAGTGAGGGGGGGATCAATCAGCCCCAGCATTTT. Protein sequence: CASSEGGINQPQHF.

This clone was detected only once. This rearrangement joins TRBV18 to TRBJ1-4, with TRBD1 identical over 7 bases. This CDR3 spans 15 amino acids. With V trimmed by 3 bases and J by 7 bases, 8 bases remained unmatched. The germline V gene encodes CDR1 KGHSH and CDR2 LQKENI. CDR3 sequence (DNA): TGTGCCAGCTCACCGAGGGATTCAGGGGGTGAAAAACTGTTTTTT. It is translated as CASSPRDSGGEKLFF.

The chain is built from TRBV14 and TRBJ1-5, with unresolved D. CDR1 SGHDN and CDR2 FVKESK come from the germline V gene. The V and J ends lost 4 bases and 4 bases respectively, with 8 bases between them. The CDR3 totals 13 residues. CDR3 amino acids: CASSPNLNQPQHF. The DNA of the CDR3 is TGTGCCAGCAGCCCCAACTTGAATCAGCCCCAGCATTTT. Combining the CDR3 with reference TRBV14 and TRBJ1-5 gives the whole variable domain EAGVTQFPSHSVIEKGQTVTLRCDPISGHDNLYWYRRVMGKEIKFLLHFVKESKQDESGMPNNRFLAERTGGTYSTLKVQPAELEDSGVYFCASSPNLNQPQHFGDGTRLSIL.

V is TRBV28 and J is TRBJ2-3; 9 bases are a match to TRBD2. This CDR3 is 15 amino acids long. J was trimmed by 4 bases and V by 7 bases; bases with no gene match: 9. Germline V gene data show CDR1 as MDHEN and CDR2 as SYDVKM. CDR3 bases: TGTGCCAGCACCCTAGGGCTAGCGGGGCCAGATACGCAGTATTTT. This encodes CASTLGLAGPDTQYF.

The table lists this clone with a few counts. This rearrangement joins TRBV19 to TRBJ1-1; no reliable D call. CDR1 is LNHDA, CDR2 SQIVND, per germline (reference sequence). V lost 10 bases, J lost 1 base, and 10 bases lay in between. The CDR3 length is 12 residues. For the CDR3, the DNA is TGTGCCACCTGTTCGGGGAACACTGAAGCTTTCTTT. The encoded protein is CATCSGNTEAFF.

This rearrangement joins TRBV5-1 to TRBJ2-5, with D maybe TRBD1 (7 bases). Germline CDR1 SGHRS, CDR2 YFSETQ. Trimming took off 4 bases at V and 2 bases at J, with 12 bases between the two ends. This CDR3 has 14 residues. The CDR3 protein is CASSGGTVQETQYF. The CDR3 coding sequence is TGCGCCAGCAGCGGCGGGACAGTTCAAGAGACCCAGTACTTC. Full variable domain (outside the CDR3, taken from reference TRBV5-1 and TRBJ2-5): KAGVTQTPRYLIKTRGQQVTLSCSPISGHRSVSWYQQTPGQGLQFLFEYFSETQRNKGNFPGRFSGRQFSNSRSEMNVSTLELGDSALYLCASSGGTVQETQYFGPGTRLLVL.

V usage is TRBV6-6 and J usage is TRBJ2-2; 8 bases are shared with TRBD2. CDR3 length equals 15 residues. V shed 5 bases and J 3 bases; nucleotides not matched to a gene: 5. CDR1 and CDR2 (germline): MNHNY, SVGAGI (reference sequence). CDR3 in amino acids: CASSATGLDTGELFF. The CDR3 bases are TGTGCCAGCAGTGCAACGGGACTAGACACCGGGGAGCTGTTTTTT.

The V call is TRBV18, the J call TRBJ2-7; 10 positions agree with TRBD2. CDR1 and CDR2 (germline): KGHSH, LQKENI. J gave up 3 bases and V 2 bases, and 4 bases lay outside the gene matches. CDR3 length equals 15 residues. The CDR3 nucleotides read TGTGCCAGCTCACCAGGGACTAGCGAACACTACGAGCAGTACTTC. This codes for CASSPGTSEHYEQYF.

The chain joins TRBV14 to TRBJ2-7; weak D call: TRBD2 (5 bases). Trimming shortened V by 1 base and J by 0 bases, and 13 bases separated the two germline ends. The CDR3 sequence is 16 residues long. Germline values: CDR1 SGHDN, CDR2 FVKESK. The CDR3, as DNA: TGTGCCAGCAGCCAAGGGTTTGGAGGAGACTCCTACGAGCAGTACTTC. As protein: CASSQGFGGDSYEQYF. Variable domain in full (rest from reference TRBV14 and TRBJ2-7): EAGVTQFPSHSVIEKGQTVTLRCDPISGHDNLYWYRRVMGKEIKFLLHFVKESKQDESGMPNNRFLAERTGGTYSTLKVQPAELEDSGVYFCASSQGFGGDSYEQYFGPGTRLTVT.

The chain combines TRBV7-9 with TRBJ2-3; TRBD1 might be the D (5 bases). Germline V gives CDR1 SEHNR, CDR2 FQNEAQ (reference sequence). Trimming removed 5 bases from V and 0 bases from J, with 15 bases in between. The CDR3 is 16 residues long. The chain's CDR3 is CASSQTVASSTDTQYF. In nucleotides, the CDR3 is TGTGCCAGCAGCCAGACAGTTGCCTCTAGCACAGATACGCAGTATTTT.

This sequence joins TRBV5-4 and TRBJ2-7, with D uncertain. The length of the CDR3 is 15 residues. Trimming removed 3 bases at V and 5 bases at J, with 18 bases between. Per the germline V gene, CDR1 is SGHNT and CDR2 is YYREEE (reference sequence). In DNA, the CDR3 is TGTGCCAGCAGCTCGAGAAATTCACTTACCCACGAGCAGTACTTC. This sequence encodes CASSSRNSLTHEQYF.

The chain employs TRBV6-6 and TRBJ2-3; D might be TRBD1 (6 bases). The V and J ends lost 2 bases and 4 bases respectively, with 13 bases between them. This CDR3 is 15 amino acids long. From germline, CDR1 is MNHNY and CDR2 SVGAGI (reference sequence). CDR3 loop: CASSYVVGAPDTQYF. The CDR3 DNA is TGTGCCAGCAGTTACGTTGTGGGGGCCCCAGATACGCAGTATTTT.

This clone was seen more than once but under ten times. The J gene is TRBJ1-2, the V gene TRBV6-4; TRBD1 agrees at 8 bases. There are 15 residues in the CDR3. J gave up 2 bases and V 9 bases, and 11 bases lay outside the gene matches. The germline V gene encodes CDR1 MRHNA and CDR2 SNTAGT. DNA for the CDR3: TGTGCCAGGGACTTAAAGGGACAGGAGAACTATGGCTACACCTTC. This codes for CARDLKGQENYGYTF.